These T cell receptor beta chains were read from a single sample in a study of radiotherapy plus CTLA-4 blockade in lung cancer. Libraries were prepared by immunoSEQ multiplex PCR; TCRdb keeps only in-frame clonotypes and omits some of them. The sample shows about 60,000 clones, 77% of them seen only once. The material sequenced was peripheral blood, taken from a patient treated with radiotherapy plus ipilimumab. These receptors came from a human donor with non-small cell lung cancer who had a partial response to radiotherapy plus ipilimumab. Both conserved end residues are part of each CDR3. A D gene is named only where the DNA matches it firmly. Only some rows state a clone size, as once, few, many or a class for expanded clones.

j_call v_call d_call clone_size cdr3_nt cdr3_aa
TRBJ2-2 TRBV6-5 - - TGTGCCAGCAGTTATGGAGGGAACACCGGGGAGCTGTTTTTT CASSYGGNTGELFF
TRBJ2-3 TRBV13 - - TGTGCCAGCAGGGAAGTGGGCAGTACAGATACGCAGTATTTT CASREVGSTDTQYF
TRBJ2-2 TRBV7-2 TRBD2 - TGTGCCAGCAGCCCCCGGCTAGCGGGCACCGGGGAGCTGTTTTTT CASSPRLAGTGELFF
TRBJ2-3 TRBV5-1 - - TGCGCCAGCAGAAAGCTAGGAGGGAGCCCAGATACGCAGTATTTT CASRKLGGSPDTQYF
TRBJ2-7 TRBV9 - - TGTGCCAGCAGCGTAGGGACAGAGCCCTACGAGCAGTACTTC CASSVGTEPYEQYF
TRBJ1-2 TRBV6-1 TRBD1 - TGTGCCAGCAATAGTCCGGCAGGGGGAACGGATGGCTACACCTTC CASNSPAGGTDGYTF
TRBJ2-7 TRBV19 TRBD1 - TGTGCCAGTAGTATGGGGACAGGGTTCTACGAGCAGTACTTC CASSMGTGFYEQYF
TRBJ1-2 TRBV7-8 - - TGTGCCAGCAGCTTAGACAGGGCCCACGGCTACACCTTC CASSLDRAHGYTF
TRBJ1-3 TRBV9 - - TGTGCCAGCAGCCCCACCAGGGCCTCTGGAAACACCATATATTTT CASSPTRASGNTIYF
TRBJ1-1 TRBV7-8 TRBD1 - TGTGCCAGCAGCTTAGCAGGGACAGCGCGTTCGGCTTTCTTT CASSLAGTARSAFF
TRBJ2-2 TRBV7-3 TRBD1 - TGTGCCAGCACCGCGACGATCCAGGGGGCTAACACCGGGGAGCTGTTTTTT CASTATIQGANTGELFF
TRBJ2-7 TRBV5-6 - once TGTGCCAGCAGCTCCCTCGAGACGTTGGGGACTCCCTACGAGCAGTACTTC CASSSLETLGTPYEQYF
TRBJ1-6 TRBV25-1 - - TGTGCCAGCAGTGAATCGGGGAGGTCGAATTCACCCCTCCACTTT CASSESGRSNSPLHF
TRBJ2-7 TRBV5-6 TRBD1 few TGTGCCAGCAGCTTGCCGGGACAGGGAGAGGTATCCTACGAGCAGTACTTC CASSLPGQGEVSYEQYF
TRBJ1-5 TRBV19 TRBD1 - TGTGCCAGTAGTTCGGGACAGGCTATTTATCAGCCCCAGCATTTT CASSSGQAIYQPQHF
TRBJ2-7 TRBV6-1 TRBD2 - TGTGCCAGCGGGGGACTAGCGGGAGGGGAGCAGTACTTC CASGGLAGGEQYF
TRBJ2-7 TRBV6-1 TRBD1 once TGTGCCAGCAGCGGACAGGTATACGAGCAGTACTTC CASSGQVYEQYF
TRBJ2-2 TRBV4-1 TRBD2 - TGCGCCAGCAGCCATACGACTAGCCCCGGGGAGCTGTTTTTT CASSHTTSPGELFF